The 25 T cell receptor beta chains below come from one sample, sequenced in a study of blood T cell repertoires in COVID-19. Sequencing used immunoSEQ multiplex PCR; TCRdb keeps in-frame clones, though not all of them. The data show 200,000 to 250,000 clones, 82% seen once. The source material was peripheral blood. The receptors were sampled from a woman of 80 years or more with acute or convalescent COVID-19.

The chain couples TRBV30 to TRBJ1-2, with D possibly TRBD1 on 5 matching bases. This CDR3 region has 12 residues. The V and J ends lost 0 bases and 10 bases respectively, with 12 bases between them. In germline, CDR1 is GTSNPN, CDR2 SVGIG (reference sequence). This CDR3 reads CAWSVPRGTYTF. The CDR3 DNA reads TGTGCCTGGAGTGTACCCCGGGGGACCTACACCTTC.

The CDR3 bases are TGTGCCAGCAGCCCGGACAGGAACTATGGCTACACCTTC. Translation gives CASSPDRNYGYTF. The rearrangement uses TRBV5-6 and TRBJ1-2, with TRBD1 matching 7 bases. The V gene's germline CDR1 is SGHDT and CDR2 YYEEEE. The CDR3 length is 13 residues. V lost 4 bases to trimming and J lost 2 bases; unmatched junction nucleotides: 2.

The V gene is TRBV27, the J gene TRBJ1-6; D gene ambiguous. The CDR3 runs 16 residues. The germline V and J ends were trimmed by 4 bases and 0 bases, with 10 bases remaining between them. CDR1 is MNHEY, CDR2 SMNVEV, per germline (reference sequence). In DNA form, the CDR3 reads TGTGCCAGCAGTTATGGTGAGAGCTCCTATAATTCACCCCTCCACTTT. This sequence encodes CASSYGESSYNSPLHF.

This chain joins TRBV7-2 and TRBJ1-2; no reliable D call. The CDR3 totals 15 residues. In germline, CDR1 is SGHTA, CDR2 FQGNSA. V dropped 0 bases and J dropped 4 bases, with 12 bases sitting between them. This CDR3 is CASSLAWHNSYGYTF. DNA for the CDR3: TGTGCCAGCAGCTTAGCTTGGCACAATTCCTATGGCTACACCTTC.

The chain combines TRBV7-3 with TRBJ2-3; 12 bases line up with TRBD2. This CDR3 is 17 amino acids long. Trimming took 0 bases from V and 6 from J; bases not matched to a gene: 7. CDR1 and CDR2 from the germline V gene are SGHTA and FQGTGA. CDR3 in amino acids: CASSLTPSGGAGDTQYF. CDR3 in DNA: TGTGCCAGCAGCTTAACCCCTAGCGGGGGGGCAGGGGATACGCAGTATTTT.

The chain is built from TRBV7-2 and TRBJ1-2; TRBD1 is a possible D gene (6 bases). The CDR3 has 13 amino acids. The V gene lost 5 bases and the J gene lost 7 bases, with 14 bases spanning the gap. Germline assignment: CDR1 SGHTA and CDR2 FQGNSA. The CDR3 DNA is TGTGCCAGCAGCGATCAGGCAGGGGTTGGCTACACCTTC. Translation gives CASSDQAGVGYTF.

This CDR3 is CASGSGYGYTF. CDR3 DNA: TGTGCCAGCGGATCCGGGTATGGCTACACCTTC. The rearrangement uses TRBV2 and TRBJ1-2, with D unresolved. V lost 8 bases, J lost 5 bases, and 9 bases lay in between. Germline V lookup: CDR1 SNHLY, CDR2 FYNNEI. The CDR3 is 11 residues long.

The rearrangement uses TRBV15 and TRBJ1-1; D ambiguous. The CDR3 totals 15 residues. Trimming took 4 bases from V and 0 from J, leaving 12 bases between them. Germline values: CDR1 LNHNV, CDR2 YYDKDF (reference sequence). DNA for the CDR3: TGTGCCACCAGCACTCTCAACCGGTTGAACACTGAAGCTTTCTTT. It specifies CATSTLNRLNTEAFF. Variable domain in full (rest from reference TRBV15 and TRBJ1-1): DAMVIQNPRYQVTQFGKPVTLSCSQTLNHNVMYWYQQKSSQAPKLLFHYYDKDFNNEADTPDNFQSRRPNTSFCFLDIRSPGLGDTAMYLCATSTLNRLNTEAFFGQGTRLTVV.

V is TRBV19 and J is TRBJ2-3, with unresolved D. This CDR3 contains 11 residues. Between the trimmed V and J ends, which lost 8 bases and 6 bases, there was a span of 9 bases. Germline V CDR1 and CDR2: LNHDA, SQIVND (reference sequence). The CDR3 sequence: CASAHIDTQYF. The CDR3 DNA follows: TGTGCCAGTGCCCACATCGATACGCAGTATTTT.

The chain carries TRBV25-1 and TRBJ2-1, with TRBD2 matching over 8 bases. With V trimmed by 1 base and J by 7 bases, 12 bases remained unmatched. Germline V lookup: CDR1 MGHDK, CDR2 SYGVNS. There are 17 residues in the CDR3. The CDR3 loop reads CASSESRAGDRWNEQFF. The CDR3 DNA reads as TGTGCCAGCAGTGAATCCCGAGCGGGGGATCGTTGGAATGAGCAGTTCTTC.

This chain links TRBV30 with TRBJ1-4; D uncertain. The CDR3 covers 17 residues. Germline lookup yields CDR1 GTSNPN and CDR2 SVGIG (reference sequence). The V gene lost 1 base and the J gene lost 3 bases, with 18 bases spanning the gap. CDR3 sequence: CAWSGVPAGGSNEKLFF. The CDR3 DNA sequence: TGTGCCTGGAGTGGAGTCCCGGCCGGCGGGTCTAATGAAAAACTGTTTTTT.

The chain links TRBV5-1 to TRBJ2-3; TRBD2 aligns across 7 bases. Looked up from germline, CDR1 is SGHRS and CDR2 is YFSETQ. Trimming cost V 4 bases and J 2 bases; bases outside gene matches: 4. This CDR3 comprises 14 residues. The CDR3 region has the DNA TGCGCCAGCAGCCCTCAGCGGGACACAGATACGCAGTATTTT. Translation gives CASSPQRDTDTQYF.

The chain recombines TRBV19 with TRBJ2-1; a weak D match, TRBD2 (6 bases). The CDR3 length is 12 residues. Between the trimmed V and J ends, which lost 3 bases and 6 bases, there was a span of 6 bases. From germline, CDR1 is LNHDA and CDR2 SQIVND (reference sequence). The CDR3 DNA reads TGTGCCAGTAGTATGGAGGGCAATGAGCAGTTCTTC. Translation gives CASSMEGNEQFF.

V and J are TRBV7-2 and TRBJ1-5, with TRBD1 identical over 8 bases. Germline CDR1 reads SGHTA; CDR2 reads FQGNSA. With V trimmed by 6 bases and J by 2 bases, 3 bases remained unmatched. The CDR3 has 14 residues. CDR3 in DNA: TGTGCCAGCAGTTCGGACAGGGGCAATCAGCCCCAGCATTTT. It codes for CASSSDRGNQPQHF.

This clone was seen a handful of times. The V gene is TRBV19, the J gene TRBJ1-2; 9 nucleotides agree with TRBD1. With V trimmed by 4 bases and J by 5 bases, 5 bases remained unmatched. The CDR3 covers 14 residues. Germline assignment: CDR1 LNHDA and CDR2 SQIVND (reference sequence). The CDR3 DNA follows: TGTGCCAGTAGTACGCCGGGACAGGGTTATGGCTACACCTTC. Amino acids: CASSTPGQGYGYTF.

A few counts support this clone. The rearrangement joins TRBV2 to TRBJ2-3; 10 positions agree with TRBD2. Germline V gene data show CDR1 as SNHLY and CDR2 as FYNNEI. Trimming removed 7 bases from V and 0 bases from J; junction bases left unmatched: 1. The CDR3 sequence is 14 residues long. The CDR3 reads CASISGGSTDTQYF. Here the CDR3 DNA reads TGTGCCAGCATTAGCGGGGGGAGCACAGATACGCAGTATTTT. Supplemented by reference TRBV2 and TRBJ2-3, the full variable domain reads EPEVTQTPSHQVTQMGQEVILRCVPISNHLYFYWYRQILGQKVEFLVSFYNNEISEKSEIFDDQFSVERPDGSNFTLKIRSTKLEDSAMYFCASISGGSTDTQYFGPGTRLTVL.

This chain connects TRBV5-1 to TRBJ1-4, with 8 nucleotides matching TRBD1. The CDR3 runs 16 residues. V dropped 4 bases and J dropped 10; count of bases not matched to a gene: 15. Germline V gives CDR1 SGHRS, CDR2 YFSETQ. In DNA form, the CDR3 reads TGCGCCAGCAGCAGGGCCTCGACAGGGGACGGGGGAAAACTGTTTTTT. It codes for CASSRASTGDGGKLFF.

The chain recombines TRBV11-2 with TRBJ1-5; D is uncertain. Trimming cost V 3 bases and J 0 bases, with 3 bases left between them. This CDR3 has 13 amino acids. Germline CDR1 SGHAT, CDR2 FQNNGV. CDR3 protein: CASSFVSNQPQHF. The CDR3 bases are TGTGCCAGCAGCTTCGTTAGCAATCAGCCCCAGCATTTT.

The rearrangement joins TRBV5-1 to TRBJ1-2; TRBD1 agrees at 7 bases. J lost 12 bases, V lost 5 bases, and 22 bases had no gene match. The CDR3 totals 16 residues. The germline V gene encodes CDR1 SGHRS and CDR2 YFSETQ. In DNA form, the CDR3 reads TGCGCCAGCAGGGGAGGAGACCGGGACAGAGGAACCGGGGACACCTTC. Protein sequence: CASRGGDRDRGTGDTF.

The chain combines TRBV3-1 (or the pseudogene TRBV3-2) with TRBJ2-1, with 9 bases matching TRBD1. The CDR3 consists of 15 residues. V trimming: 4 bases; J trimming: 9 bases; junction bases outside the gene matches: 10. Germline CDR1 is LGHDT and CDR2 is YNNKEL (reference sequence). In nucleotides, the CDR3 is TGTGCCAGCAGCCGATCAGAGACAGGGGGATCTGAGCAGTTCTTC. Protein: CASSRSETGGSEQFF.

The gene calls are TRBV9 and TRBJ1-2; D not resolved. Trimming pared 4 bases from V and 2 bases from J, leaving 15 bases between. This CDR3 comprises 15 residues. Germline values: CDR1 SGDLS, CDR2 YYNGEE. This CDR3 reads CASSPLGGRNYGYTF. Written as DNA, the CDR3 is TGTGCCAGCAGCCCCCTGGGAGGCCGGAACTATGGCTACACCTTC.

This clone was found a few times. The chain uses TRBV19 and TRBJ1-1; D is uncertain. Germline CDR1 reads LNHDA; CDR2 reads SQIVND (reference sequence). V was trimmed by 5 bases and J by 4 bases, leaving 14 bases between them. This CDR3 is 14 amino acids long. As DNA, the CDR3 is TGTGCCAGTAGTCCCGGGAGGGTGAGCACTGAAGCTTTCTTT. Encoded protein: CASSPGRVSTEAFF.

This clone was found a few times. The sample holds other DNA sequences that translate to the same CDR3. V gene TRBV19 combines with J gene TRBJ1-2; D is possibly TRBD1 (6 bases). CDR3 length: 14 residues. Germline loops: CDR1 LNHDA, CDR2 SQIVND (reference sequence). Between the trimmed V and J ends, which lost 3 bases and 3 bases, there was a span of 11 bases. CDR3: CASSIVGADYGYTF. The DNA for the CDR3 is TGTGCCAGTAGTATTGTGGGGGCTGACTATGGCTACACCTTC.

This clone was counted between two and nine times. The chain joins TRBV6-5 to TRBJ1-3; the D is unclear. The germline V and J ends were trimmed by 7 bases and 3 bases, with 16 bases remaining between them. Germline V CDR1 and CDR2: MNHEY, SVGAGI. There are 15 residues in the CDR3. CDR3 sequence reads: CASTPFRRYGNTIYF. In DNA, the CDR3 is TGTGCCAGCACCCCTTTTAGGAGGTATGGAAACACCATATATTTT.

The CDR3 here is CASSTTGDEQYF. The CDR3 DNA reads TGTGCCAGCAGTACCACAGGGGACGAGCAGTACTTC. The chain employs TRBV2 and TRBJ2-7, with 7 bases identical to TRBD1. The germline V gene encodes CDR1 SNHLY and CDR2 FYNNEI. The CDR3 runs 12 residues. The trim removed 5 bases at V and 5 bases at J, leaving 3 bases unmatched. Based on the CDR3 plus reference TRBV2 and TRBJ2-7, the full variable domain is EPEVTQTPSHQVTQMGQEVILRCVPISNHLYFYWYRQILGQKVEFLVSFYNNEISEKSEIFDDQFSVERPDGSNFTLKIRSTKLEDSAMYFCASSTTGDEQYFGPGTRLTVT.